This T cell receptor (beta chain) derives from a study of blood T cell repertoires in COVID-19. At the level of the study: Sources were T cells, B-cell-depleted T cells, or PBMCs; the material itself was cDNA or gDNA.

The CDR3 runs 12 residues. Germline loops: CDR1 SGHKS, CDR2 YYEKEE (reference sequence). J was trimmed by 7 bases and V by 3 bases; bases with no gene match: 3. Libraries were prepared by immunoSEQ multiplex PCR; TCRdb keeps only in-frame clonotypes and omits some of them. The table shows around 370,000 clones, with more than 70% occurring only once. The chain employs TRBV5-5 and TRBJ1-1, with TRBD1 identical over 7 bases. The sequence was obtained from a woman aged 18-29 years who had recovered from COVID-19. Sequenced input: PBMCs or T cells enriched from blood (not recorded which). The CDR3 coding sequence is TGTGCCAGCAGCTCCCGGGACAGTGAAGCTTTCTTT. Its translation: CASSSRDSEAFF.